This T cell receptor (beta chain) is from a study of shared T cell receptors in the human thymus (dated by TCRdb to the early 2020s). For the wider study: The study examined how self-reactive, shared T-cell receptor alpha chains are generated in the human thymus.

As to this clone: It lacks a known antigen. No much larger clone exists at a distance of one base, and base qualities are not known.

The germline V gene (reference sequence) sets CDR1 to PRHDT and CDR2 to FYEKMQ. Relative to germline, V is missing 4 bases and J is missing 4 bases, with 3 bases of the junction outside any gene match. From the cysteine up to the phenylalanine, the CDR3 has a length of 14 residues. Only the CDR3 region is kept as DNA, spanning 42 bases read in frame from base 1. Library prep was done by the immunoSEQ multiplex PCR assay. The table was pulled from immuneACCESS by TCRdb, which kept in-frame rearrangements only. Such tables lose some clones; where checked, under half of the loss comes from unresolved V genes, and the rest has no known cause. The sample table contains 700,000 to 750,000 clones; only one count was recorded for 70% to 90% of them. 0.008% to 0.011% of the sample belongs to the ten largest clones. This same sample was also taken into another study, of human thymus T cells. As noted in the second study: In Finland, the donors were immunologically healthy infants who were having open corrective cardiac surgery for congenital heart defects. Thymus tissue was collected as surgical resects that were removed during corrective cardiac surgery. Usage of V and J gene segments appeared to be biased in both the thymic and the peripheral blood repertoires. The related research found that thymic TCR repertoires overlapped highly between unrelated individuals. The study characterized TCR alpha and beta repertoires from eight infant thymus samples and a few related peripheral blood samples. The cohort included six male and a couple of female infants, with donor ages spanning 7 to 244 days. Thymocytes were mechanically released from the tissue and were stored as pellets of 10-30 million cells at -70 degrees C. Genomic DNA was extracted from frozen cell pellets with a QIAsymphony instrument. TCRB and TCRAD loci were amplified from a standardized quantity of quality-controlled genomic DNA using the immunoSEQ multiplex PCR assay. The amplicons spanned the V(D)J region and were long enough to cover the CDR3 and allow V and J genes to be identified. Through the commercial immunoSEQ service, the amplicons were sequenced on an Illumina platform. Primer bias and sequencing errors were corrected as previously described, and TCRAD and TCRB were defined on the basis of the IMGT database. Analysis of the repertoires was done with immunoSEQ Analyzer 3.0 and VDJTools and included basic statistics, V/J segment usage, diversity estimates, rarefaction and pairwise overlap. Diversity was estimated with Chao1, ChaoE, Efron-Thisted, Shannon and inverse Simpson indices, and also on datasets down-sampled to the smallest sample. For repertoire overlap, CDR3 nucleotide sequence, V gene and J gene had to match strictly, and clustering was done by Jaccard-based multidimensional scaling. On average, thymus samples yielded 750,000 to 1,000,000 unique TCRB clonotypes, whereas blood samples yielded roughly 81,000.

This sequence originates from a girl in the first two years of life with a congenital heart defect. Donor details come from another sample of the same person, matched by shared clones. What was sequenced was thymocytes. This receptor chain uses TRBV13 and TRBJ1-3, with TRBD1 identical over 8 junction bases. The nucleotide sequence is TGTGCCAGCAGCTCGGACAGGGAGGGAAACACCATATATTTT. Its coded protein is CASSSDREGNTIYF.